The present entry profiles one T cell receptor (beta chain) with its context. The antigen is undetermined. The CDR3 runs 14 residues. V was clipped by 7 bases and J by 5 bases, with 19 bases between them. The germline CDR1 and CDR2 sequences are GTSNPN and SVGIG (reference sequence). The entry originates in a study of T cells in localized non-small cell lung cancer. Whole-study findings and limits: There was an association of higher blood T cell density with longer overall survival.

Assay used: immunoSEQ multiplex PCR; TCRdb lists only in-frame clones, some missing. The sample has under 3,000 clones; about 28% are singletons. Source: lung tumor tissue, taken before any cancer treatment. The clonotype was recovered from a man aged 35 to 69 with stage II squamous cell lung carcinoma. The V gene is TRBV30, the J gene TRBJ2-3, with D perhaps being TRBD1 or TRBD2 (7 bases each). For the CDR3, the DNA is TGTGCCTTCGGGGAGGGGGCTTTTGGAGATACGCAGTATTTT. It translates to CAFGEGAFGDTQYF.